This TCR beta chain was retrieved from a study of tumor-infiltrating lymphocytes in primary liver carcinoma (dated by TCRdb to 2016 to 2017). Background on the whole study: Of the five patients (three men and two women, aged 30 to 69 years), four had hepatocellular carcinoma and one had combined HCC and intrahepatic cholangiocarcinoma. The five patients had tumors of stage T1-T3 N0M0, with maximum diameters ranging from roughly 4.2 to 11 cm. Samples yielded roughly 3.5 to 8 million productive TCRbeta reads; read depth did not differ significantly between tissue types. TCRbeta repertoire sequencing, expression microarrays and whole-exome sequencing were combined in the study across five regions of each liver tumor, with adjacent normal tissue and blood also included. A total of 35 specimens from 5 patients underwent TCRbeta repertoire sequencing, comprising around 25 tumor regions, 5 adjacent noncancerous liver tissues and 5 peripheral blood samples. To link TCRbeta repertoire diversity with the local molecular phenotype, the roughly 23 tumor region samples were profiled using Agilent mRNA microarrays. Repertoires from technical replicates were highly reproducible, with mean shared-clone rates approximately 0.88 and correlation coefficients above 0.95. The full study reports these points: Only the TCR beta chain was sequenced, so true repertoire diversity is likely underestimated because unpaired alpha chains were not captured. With just a handful of patients in the study, the authors point out that the findings should be validated in a larger study. The top 250 clones made up a significantly larger repertoire fraction in tumors than in blood (p = 0.039). Pairs of tumor regions showed greater repertoire overlap (mean 36%) than tumor-adjacent pairs (17%) or tumor-blood pairs (approximately 15%), which is consistent with antigen-driven expansion. Just about 7.5-25% of top clones turned up in all five regions of a tumor, which suggests spatial heterogeneity among tumor-infiltrating T cells. Because the samples were bulk and unsorted, CD4+ and CD8+ T cell repertoires could not be compared.

This clonotype appeared once. It has no known antigen specificity. One junction end disagrees with the germline gene, perhaps due to a read error. Using a constant-region primer and ProtoScript II reverse transcriptase, TCRbeta-specific cDNA was reverse-transcribed from 500 ng total RNA. Construction of the TCRbeta libraries relied on three nested rounds of multiplex PCR, following a slightly modified ARM-PCR procedure. Sample barcodes and Illumina adapters were added in a final 25-cycle PCR using Deep VentR polymerase. Before sequencing, amplicons between 200 and 500 bp were purified from gel using a QIAquick gel extraction kit. An Illumina HiSeq 2500 was used to sequence the TCRbeta amplicons, generating 250-bp paired-end reads. As for how the authors treated the data: Reads were quality-trimmed with Trimmomatic v0.33, and paired reads were merged with FLASH v1.2.11 to recover full CDR3 sequences. MiGEC v1.2.1b assigned V, D and J germline segments to the rearranged TCRbeta sequences. Clonotype statistics and Shannon-Wiener diversity indices were calculated with VDJtools v1.0.0. To reduce sampling bias, subsequent analyses other than the diversity analysis used only the 250 most abundant clonotypes in each sample. TCRdb reworked the public reads: Q25 trimming with fastp, MiXCR clone assembly, productive beta chains retained. CDR3 protein sequences are deduplicated, and each keeps its most common genes and DNA. These V and J calls are TCRdb output, not the study's own analysis. Recorded for this sample are roughly 100,000 distinct CDR3 sequences; roughly 80% of them occurred a single time. The top ten clones comprise about 20% of the sample.

Total RNA and DNA were co-extracted without cell sorting from approximately 20-30 mg of bulk tissue using the AllPrep DNA/RNA mini kit. Between late 2015 and March 2016, roughly 5 patients in China with histopathologically diagnosed primary liver carcinoma had their tumors surgically resected. At the time of sampling, the patients had chronic HBV infection and had not received any treatment. Five spatially separated regions were sampled from each tumor: the superior, inferior, left-lateral and right-lateral poles, plus the tumor centre. More than 75% viable tumor cells were found by histology in every tumor sample. Pieces of fresh tumor and adjacent tissue were cut in half, with one half kept in RNAlater at -80 degrees C and the other half sent for histology. The sequence was obtained from a man aged 35 to 55 with primary liver carcinoma and hepatitis B virus infection. The material sequenced was liver tumor tissue from sampling region 3. This specimen's cell subset or site label, interpreted: tumor region T3, left-lateral pole.

The CDR3 protein: CASSSVLIRYF. At the DNA level, the sequence is TGTGCCAGCAGTTCGGTACTTATTCGGTATTTC. The rearranged chain carries TRBV28 and TRBJ2-4; the D gene is unclear. Spanning cysteine to phenylalanine, the CDR3 consists of 11 amino acids. The CDR3 DNA has 33 bases and is translated from base 1. Via the germline V gene, CDR1 is MDHEN and CDR2 SYDVKM.